The present entry profiles one T cell receptor (beta chain) with its context. Its cognate antigen has yet to be identified. No much larger clone exists at a distance of one base, and base qualities are not known. At diagnosis, tumor, uninvolved tumor-adjacent lung and peripheral blood were collected and then preserved as a mix of FFPE and fresh-frozen material. For TCR repertoire profiling, the blood samples were analyzed as peripheral blood mononuclear cells. These data are taken from a study of T cells in localized non-small cell lung cancer (dated by TCRdb to between 2020 and 2021). In terms of the full investigation: T cell repertoires of a few hundred early-stage NSCLC patients were analyzed, with tumors being compared against uninvolved tumor-adjacent lungs. The cohort was made up of 200 to 250 treatment-naive NSCLC patients whose localized lung tumors had been resected. The mean age of the NSCLC patients was roughly 70 years, with 120 to 150 men and over 100 women. The study at large found these results: A median of around 50 of the top 100 tumor clones turned up in the paired uninvolved adjacent lung, and approximately 30 of those clones also ranked among the top 100 of that same adjacent lung. Because the study design was exploratory, TCR variables were selected using unadjusted p-values without false-discovery rate correction. Because multi-region sequencing of the tumors was not done, intratumor heterogeneity could not be ruled out. Higher blood T cell density associated with longer overall survival, while higher adjacent-lung clonality associated with shorter survival. Uninvolved tumor-adjacent lung showed the highest T cell clonality, higher than tumor, which suggests more focused antigenic responses in the uninvolved tumor-adjacent lung.

Reading the germline V gene gives CDR1 SGHDT and CDR2 YYEEEE. CDR3 length: 13 amino acids, cysteine to phenylalanine. CDR3 DNA is the only sequence kept; it has 39 bases, read in frame from the first base. The V and J ends are trimmed by 1 base and 1 base, leaving 3 bases between them. The immunoSEQ Assay was used to sequence TCR beta CDR3 regions from DNA. As for the authors' bioinformatics: To compute T cell density, TCR beta template counts were normalized to usable DNA, which was estimated by amplifying housekeeping genes. Richness was estimated using the preseqR package, with extrapolation to 400,000 templates for PBMC samples and to 120,000 templates for tissue samples. Clonality was defined by subtracting Pielou's evenness from one. To identify tissue-enriched TCRs, differential abundance testing was run on productive amino-acid clonotypes with a minimum total count of 5 and an alpha of 0.1. The Jaccard Index and the Morisita Overlap Index were used to quantify repertoire overlap between compartments. GLIPH grouped TCR beta CDR3s together with public tetramer-defined viral CDR3s, and a viral motif had to include at least three viral sequences and show V-gene enrichment. TCRdb mirrors the immuneACCESS table, restricted to in-frame sequences. Some clones are absent from its copies; in checked studies, under half trace to an unresolved V gene, and the reason for the others is unknown. V, J and clone size are those of that table, while D and trimming were read from the DNA. Within this sample are around 30,000 clones, with around 89% of them counted one time only. The leading ten clones occupy over 10% of the sample.

The chain was built from TRBV5-6 and TRBJ2-1; the D gene identity is not certain. This receptor was obtained from a female donor at least 60 years old with stage III squamous cell lung carcinoma. The sequences come from peripheral blood, collected before any cancer treatment. CDR3 region: CASSLRSYNEQFF. The DNA sequence is as follows: TGTGCCAGCAGCTTGAGGTCCTACAATGAGCAGTTCTTC.